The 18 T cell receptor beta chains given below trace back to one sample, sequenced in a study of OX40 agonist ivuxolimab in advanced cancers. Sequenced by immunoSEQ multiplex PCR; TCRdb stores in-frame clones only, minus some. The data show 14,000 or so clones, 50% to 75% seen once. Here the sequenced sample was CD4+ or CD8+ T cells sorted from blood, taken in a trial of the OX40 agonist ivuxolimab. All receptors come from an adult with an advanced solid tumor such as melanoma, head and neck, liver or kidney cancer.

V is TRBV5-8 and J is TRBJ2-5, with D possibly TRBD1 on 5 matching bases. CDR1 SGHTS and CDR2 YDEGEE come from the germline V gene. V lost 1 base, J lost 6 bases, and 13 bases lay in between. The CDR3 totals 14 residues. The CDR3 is CASSLSAGKKTQYF. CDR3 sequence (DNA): TGTGCCAGCAGCTTGTCTGCAGGGAAAAAGACCCAGTACTTC.

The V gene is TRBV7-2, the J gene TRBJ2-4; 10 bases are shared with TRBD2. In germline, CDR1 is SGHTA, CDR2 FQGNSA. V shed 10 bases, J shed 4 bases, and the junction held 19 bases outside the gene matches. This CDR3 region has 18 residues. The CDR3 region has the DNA TGTGCCATCGGGCGGACTAGCGGCGGCCAATTAAAAAAAAACATTCAGTACTTC. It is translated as CAIGRTSGGQLKKNIQYF.

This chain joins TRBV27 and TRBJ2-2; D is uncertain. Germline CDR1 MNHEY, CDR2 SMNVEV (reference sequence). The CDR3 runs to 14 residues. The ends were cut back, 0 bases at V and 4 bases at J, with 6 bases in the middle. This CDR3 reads CASSLSISTGELFF. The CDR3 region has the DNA TGTGCCAGCAGTTTATCGATCAGCACCGGGGAGCTGTTTTTT.

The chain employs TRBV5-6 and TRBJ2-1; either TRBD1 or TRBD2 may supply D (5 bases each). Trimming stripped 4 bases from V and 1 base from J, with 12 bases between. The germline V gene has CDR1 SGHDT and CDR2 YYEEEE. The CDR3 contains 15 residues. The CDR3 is CASSLGTGSYNEQFF. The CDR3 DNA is TGTGCCAGCAGCCTCGGGACCGGGTCCTACAATGAGCAGTTCTTC.

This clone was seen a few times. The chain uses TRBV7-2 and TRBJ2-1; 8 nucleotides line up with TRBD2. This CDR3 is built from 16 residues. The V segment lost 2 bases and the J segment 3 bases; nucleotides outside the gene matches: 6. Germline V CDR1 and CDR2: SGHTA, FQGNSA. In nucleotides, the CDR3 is TGTGCCAGCAGCTTACTTAGCGGGGACGGCTACAATGAGCAGTTCTTC. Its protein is CASSLLSGDGYNEQFF.

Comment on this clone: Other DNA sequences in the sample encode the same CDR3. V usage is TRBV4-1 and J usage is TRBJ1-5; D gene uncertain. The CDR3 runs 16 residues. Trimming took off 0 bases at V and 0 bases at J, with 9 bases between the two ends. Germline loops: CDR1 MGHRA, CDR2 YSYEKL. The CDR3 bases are TGCGCCAGCAGCCAAGATCTTAGCTATAGCAATCAGCCCCAGCATTTT. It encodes CASSQDLSYSNQPQHF.

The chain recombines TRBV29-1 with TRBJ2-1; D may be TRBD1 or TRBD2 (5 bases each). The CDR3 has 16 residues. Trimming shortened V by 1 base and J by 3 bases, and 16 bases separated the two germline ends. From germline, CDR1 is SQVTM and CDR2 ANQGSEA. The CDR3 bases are TGCAGCGTTGAAGGCCTAAGGGACCGGGGCTACAATGAGCAGTTCTTC. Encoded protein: CSVEGLRDRGYNEQFF.

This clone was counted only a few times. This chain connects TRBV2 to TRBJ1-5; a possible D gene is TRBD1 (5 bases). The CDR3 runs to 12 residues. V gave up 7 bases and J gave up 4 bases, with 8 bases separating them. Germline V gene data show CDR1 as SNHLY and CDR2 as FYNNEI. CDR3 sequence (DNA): TGTGCCAGCACTGGGGGAAATCAGCCCCAGCATTTT. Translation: CASTGGNQPQHF.

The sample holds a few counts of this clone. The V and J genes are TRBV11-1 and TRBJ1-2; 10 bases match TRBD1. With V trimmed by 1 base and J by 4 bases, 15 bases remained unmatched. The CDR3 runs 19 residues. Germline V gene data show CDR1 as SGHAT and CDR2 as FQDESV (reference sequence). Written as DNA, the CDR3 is TGTGCCAGCAGCTTAGAAGGTCGGGACAGGGGAGAAACTGGCTATGGCTACACCTTC. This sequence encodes CASSLEGRDRGETGYGYTF. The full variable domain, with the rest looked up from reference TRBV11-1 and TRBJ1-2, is EAEVAQSPRYKITEKSQAVAFWCDPISGHATLYWYRQILGQGPELLVQFQDESVVDDSQLPKDRFSAERLKGVDSTLKIQPAELGDSAMYLCASSLEGRDRGETGYGYTFGSGTRLTVV.

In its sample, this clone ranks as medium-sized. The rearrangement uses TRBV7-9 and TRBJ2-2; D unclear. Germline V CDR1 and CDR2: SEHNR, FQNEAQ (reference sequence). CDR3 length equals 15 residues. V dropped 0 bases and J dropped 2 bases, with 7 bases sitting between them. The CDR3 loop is CASSLAGRNTGELFF. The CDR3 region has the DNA TGTGCCAGCAGCTTAGCAGGCAGAAACACCGGGGAGCTGTTTTTT.

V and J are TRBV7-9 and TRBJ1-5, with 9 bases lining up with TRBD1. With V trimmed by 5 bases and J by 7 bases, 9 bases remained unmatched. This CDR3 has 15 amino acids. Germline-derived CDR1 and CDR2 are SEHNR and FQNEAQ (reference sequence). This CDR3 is CASSSWDRAGQPQHF. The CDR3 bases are TGTGCCAGCAGCAGTTGGGACAGGGCGGGCCAGCCCCAGCATTTT.

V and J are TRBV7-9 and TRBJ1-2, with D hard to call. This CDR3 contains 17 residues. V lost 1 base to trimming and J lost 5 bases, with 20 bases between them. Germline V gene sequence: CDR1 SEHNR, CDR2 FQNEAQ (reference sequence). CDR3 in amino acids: CASSLDARSPFRYGYTF. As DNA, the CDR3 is TGTGCCAGCAGCTTAGATGCCAGATCCCCTTTTAGGTATGGCTACACCTTC. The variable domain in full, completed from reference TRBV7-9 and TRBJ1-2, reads DTGVSQNPRHKITKRGQNVTFRCDPISEHNRLYWYRQTLGQGPEFLTYFQNEAQLEKSRLLSDRFSAERPKGSFSTLEIQRTEQGDSAMYLCASSLDARSPFRYGYTFGSGTRLTVV.

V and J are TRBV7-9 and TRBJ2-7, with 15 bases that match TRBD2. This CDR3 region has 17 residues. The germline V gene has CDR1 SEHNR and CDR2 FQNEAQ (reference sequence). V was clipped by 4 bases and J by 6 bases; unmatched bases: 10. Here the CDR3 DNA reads TGTGCCAGCAGCTCCACGAGGACTAGCGGGGGGGCTTTCGAGCAGTACTTC. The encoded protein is CASSSTRTSGGAFEQYF.

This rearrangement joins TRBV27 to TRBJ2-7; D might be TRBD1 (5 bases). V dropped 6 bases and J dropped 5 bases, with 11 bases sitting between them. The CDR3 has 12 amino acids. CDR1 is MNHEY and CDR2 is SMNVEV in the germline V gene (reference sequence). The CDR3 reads CASSPSRDEQYF. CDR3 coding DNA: TGTGCCAGCAGCCCCTCCAGGGACGAGCAGTACTTC.

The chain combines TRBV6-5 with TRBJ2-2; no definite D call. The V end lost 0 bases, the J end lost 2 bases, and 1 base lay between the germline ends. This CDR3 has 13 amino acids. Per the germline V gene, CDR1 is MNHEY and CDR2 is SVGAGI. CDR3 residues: CASSYSNTGELFF. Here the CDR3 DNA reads TGTGCCAGCAGTTACTCTAACACCGGGGAGCTGTTTTTT.

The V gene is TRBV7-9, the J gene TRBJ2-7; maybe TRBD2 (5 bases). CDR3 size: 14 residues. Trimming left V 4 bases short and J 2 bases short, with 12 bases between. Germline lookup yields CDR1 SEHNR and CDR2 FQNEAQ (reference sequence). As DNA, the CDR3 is TGTGCCAGCAGCTGGCCAGCGGTCCCCTACGAGCAGTACTTC. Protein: CASSWPAVPYEQYF.

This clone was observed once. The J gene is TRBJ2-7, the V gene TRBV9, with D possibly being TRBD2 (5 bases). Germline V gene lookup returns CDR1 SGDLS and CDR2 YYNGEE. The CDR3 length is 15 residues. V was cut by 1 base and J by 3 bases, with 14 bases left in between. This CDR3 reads CASSVTAGAGYEQYF. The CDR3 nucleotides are TGTGCCAGCAGCGTAACGGCGGGCGCTGGCTACGAGCAGTACTTC.

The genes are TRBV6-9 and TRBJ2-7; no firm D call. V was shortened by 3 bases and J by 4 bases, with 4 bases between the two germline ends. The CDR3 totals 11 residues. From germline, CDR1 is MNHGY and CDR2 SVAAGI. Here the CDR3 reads CASSYAYEQYF. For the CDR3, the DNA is TGTGCCAGCAGTTACGCTTACGAGCAGTACTTC.